This T cell receptor (beta chain) is drawn from a study of cytomegalovirus exposure and HLA in healthy donors. Notes on the study in general: It was 164 TCR beta chains that were listed as cytomegalovirus-associated. In a later analysis, DRB1 alleles had the most associated TCRs; HLA-C alleles the fewest.

About this clone itself: Its antigen is unidentified.

Germline CDR1 is DFQATT and CDR2 is SNEGSKA (reference sequence). This CDR3 is 11 amino acids long. The V and J ends lost 5 bases and 7 bases, in that order; junction bases with no gene match: 3. In the PCR, 60 Vbeta and 13 Jbeta primers were used. Sequencing used immunoSEQ multiplex PCR; TCRdb keeps in-frame clones, though not all of them. There are approximately 200,000 clones in the sample; roughly three quarters occur only once, and 1.6% lies in the top ten. The chain couples TRBV20-1 to TRBJ1-2; 8 nucleotides align to TRBD1. The receptor was isolated from a woman aged 18-29 years in good health and CMV-seronegative. Sequences were obtained from PBMCs. The CDR3 region is CSAPQGAGYTF. As DNA, the CDR3 is TGCAGTGCTCCCCAGGGGGCTGGCTACACCTTC.